These 21 T cell receptor beta chains came from one sample sequenced in a study of T-cell reconstitution after alpha-beta-depleted transplantation in children. This sample's TCRbeta library carried unique molecular identifier barcodes. Using its own MiXCR run on the PCR reads, TCRdb lists one record per CDR3 protein. The sample yields roughly 100,000 distinct CDR3 sequences, roughly 7.7% seen once. The specimen was PBMCs from the stem cell graft donor, collected from the stem cell graft. The receptor set was obtained from a human donor who donated a stem cell graft to a child with congenital amegakaryocytic thrombocytopenia.

This clonotype was seen ten or more times. This chain connects TRBV5-1 to TRBJ2-7; D possibly corresponds to TRBD1 (5 bases). V lost 3 bases to trimming and J lost 5 bases, with 15 bases between them. The CDR3 is 14 amino acids. From germline, CDR1 is SGHRS and CDR2 YFSETQ. Here the CDR3 reads CASSSQGYQDEQYF. As DNA, the CDR3 is TGCGCCAGCAGCTCCCAGGGATATCAGGACGAGCAGTACTTC.

This clonotype showed up many times. CDR3 sequence reads: CSAIGLAGLSTDTQYF. As DNA, the CDR3 is TGCAGTGCTATAGGACTAGCGGGGCTTAGCACAGATACGCAGTATTTT. The rearrangement joins TRBV20-1 to TRBJ2-3; 12 bases match TRBD2. J lost 0 bases, V lost 4 bases, and 5 bases had no gene match. The length of the CDR3 is 16 residues. Germline V lookup: CDR1 DFQATT, CDR2 SNEGSKA (reference sequence).

The chain recombines TRBV27 with TRBJ1-6; the match to TRBD1 covers 8 bases. V lost 5 bases, J lost 2 bases, and 5 bases stayed unmatched. CDR1 MNHEY and CDR2 SMNVEV come from the germline V gene (reference sequence). The CDR3 is 16 residues long. The chain's CDR3 is CASSPRQGTYNSPLHF. The CDR3 DNA sequence: TGTGCCAGCAGTCCTAGACAGGGGACCTATAATTCACCCCTCCACTTT.

There are many counts of this clonotype. This chain connects TRBV29-1 to TRBJ2-3; TRBD1 agrees at 7 bases. CDR3 length: 15 amino acids. Germline assignment: CDR1 SQVTM and CDR2 ANQGSEA. Trimming at V came to 7 bases and at J to 2 bases, leaving 12 bases not matched to a gene. In DNA form, the CDR3 reads TGCAGCGCCAAGACAGGGAAGGGGACCACAGATACGCAGTATTTT. Its protein product is CSAKTGKGTTDTQYF.

This clonotype came up many times. This chain links TRBV5-6 with TRBJ2-7, with 12 bases identical to TRBD2. The trim removed 4 bases at V and 3 bases at J, leaving 5 bases unmatched. CDR1 and CDR2 from the germline V gene are SGHDT and YYEEEE. There are 15 residues in the CDR3. The CDR3 nucleotides are TGTGCCAGCAGCGCCAGACTAGCGGGAGACTACGAGCAGTACTTC. Protein product: CASSARLAGDYEQYF.

This clonotype showed up many times. V is TRBV7-8 and J is TRBJ2-5; D gene unclear. Deletions cut 8 bases from V and 4 bases from J, with 14 bases between. The CDR3 loop spans 13 amino acids. Germline V gene sequence: CDR1 SGHVS, CDR2 FQNEAQ. CDR3 region: CASAGGSSETQYF. The CDR3 DNA follows: TGTGCCAGCGCCGGTGGGTCTTCAGAGACCCAGTACTTC. Combining the CDR3 with reference TRBV7-8 and TRBJ2-5 gives the whole variable domain GAGVSQSPRYKVAKRGQDVALRCDPISGHVSLFWYQQALGQGPEFLTYFQNEAQLDKSGLPSDRFFAERPEGSVSTLKIQRTQQEDSAVYLCASAGGSSETQYFGPGTRLLVL.

This clonotype has at least ten counts. The chain employs TRBV7-2 and TRBJ2-7; 7 nucleotides match TRBD2. Trimming removed 1 base from V and 5 bases from J; junction bases left unmatched: 11. CDR1 SGHTA and CDR2 FQGNSA come from the germline V gene. The CDR3 totals 16 residues. CDR3 DNA: TGTGCCAGCAGCTTAGTAGCACTAGCGACAAAGGACGAGCAGTACTTC. This gives the protein CASSLVALATKDEQYF.

This clonotype was recorded many times. J is TRBJ2-2 and V is TRBV7-8; 14 nucleotides agree with TRBD2. V lost 5 bases to trimming and J lost 7 bases; unmatched junction nucleotides: 6. Germline V lookup: CDR1 SGHVS, CDR2 FQNEAQ. CDR3 size: 16 residues. CDR3 residues: CASSAGLAGAGGELFF. The CDR3 DNA follows: TGTGCCAGCAGCGCGGGACTAGCGGGAGCTGGCGGGGAGCTGTTTTTT. The variable domain in full, with the rest retrieved from reference TRBV7-8 and TRBJ2-2, is GAGVSQSPRYKVAKRGQDVALRCDPISGHVSLFWYQQALGQGPEFLTYFQNEAQLDKSGLPSDRFFAERPEGSVSTLKIQRTQQEDSAVYLCASSAGLAGAGGELFFGEGSRLTVL.

In its sample, this clonotype was seen many times. This chain links TRBV12-3 or TRBV12-4 with TRBJ1-6, with a possible D match to TRBD1 (5 bases). V shed 0 bases and J shed 10 bases, with 10 bases lying between them. This CDR3 is built from 14 residues. CDR3 in amino acids: CASSLAGTRSPLHF. The DNA of the CDR3 is TGTGCCAGCAGTTTAGCCGGGACTAGGTCACCCCTCCACTTT.

This clonotype has a count of ten or more. This sequence joins TRBV5-6 and TRBJ2-7; tentatively, D is TRBD1 (5 bases). The germline V gene encodes CDR1 SGHDT and CDR2 YYEEEE. This CDR3 has 14 amino acids. V lost 4 bases, J lost 0 bases, and 11 bases lay in between. CDR3 bases: TGTGCCAGCAGCGGGGCGGCGTACTCCTACGAGCAGTACTTC. Translated: CASSGAAYSYEQYF.

This clonotype was seen more than once but under ten times. This may come from a read error, since a much larger clone is one base off. The chain is built from TRBV20-1 and TRBJ2-4; tentatively, D is TRBD2 (5 bases). The CDR3 is 13 amino acids. In germline, CDR1 is DFQATT, CDR2 SNEGSKA (reference sequence). The CDR3 reads CSTPFLAKNSQYF. For the CDR3, the DNA is TGCAGTACCCCCTTCCTAGCCAAAAACAGTCAGTACTTC.

This clonotype was observed at least ten times. CDR3 DNA sequence: TGTGCCGGAGGTGGTATGGCGGATCAAGAGACCCAGTACTTC. Residues: CAGGGMADQETQYF. This chain links TRBV6-2 or TRBV6-3 with TRBJ2-5; D possibly corresponds to TRBD2 (5 bases). The CDR3 consists of 14 residues. V was trimmed by 11 bases and J by 2 bases, leaving 18 bases between them. Germline V lookup: CDR1 MNHEY, CDR2 SVGEGT.

This clonotype was recorded many times. The rearrangement joins TRBV5-1 to TRBJ2-3, with D unclear. The V and J ends lost 4 bases and 2 bases respectively, with 14 bases between them. From germline, CDR1 is SGHRS and CDR2 YFSETQ. The CDR3 is made up of 15 amino acids. The CDR3 nucleotides are TGCGCCAGCAGCCAATATGGCAGCTCCACAGATACGCAGTATTTT. Residues: CASSQYGSSTDTQYF.

This clonotype has a count of ten or more. The J gene is TRBJ2-7, the V gene TRBV28; possibly TRBD1 for D (5 bases). Germline lookup yields CDR1 MDHEN and CDR2 SYDVKM. With 5 bases removed from V and 6 bases from J, the gap between germline ends came to 17 bases. CDR3 length equals 14 residues. CDR3 protein: CASSDRGGHAEQYF. The CDR3 bases are TGTGCCAGCAGTGATCGAGGCGGACACGCCGAGCAGTACTTC.

This clonotype was picked up many times. This sequence joins TRBV6-5 and TRBJ1-2; D remains ambiguous. The CDR3 sequence is 11 residues long. Germline CDR1 is MNHEY and CDR2 is SVGAGI. Trimming left V 6 bases short and J 4 bases short, with 6 bases between. CDR3 coding DNA: TGTGCCAGCAGGGCATTCTATGGCTACACCTTC. It is translated as CASRAFYGYTF.

The sample holds many counts of this clonotype. This rearrangement joins TRBV5-5 to TRBJ2-5, with D tentatively TRBD2 (5 bases). Trimming removed 0 bases at V and 7 bases at J, with 7 bases between. Germline assignment: CDR1 SGHKS and CDR2 YYEKEE (reference sequence). The CDR3 runs to 12 residues. DNA of the CDR3: TGTGCCAGCAGCTTGGGGGAGTGGACCCAGTACTTC. It translates to CASSLGEWTQYF.

This clonotype has a count of ten or more. V is TRBV28 and J is TRBJ1-1, with TRBD1 matching 8 bases. Germline V gene data show CDR1 as MDHEN and CDR2 as SYDVKM. CDR3 length: 13 amino acids. V lost 6 bases to trimming and J lost 4 bases; unmatched junction nucleotides: 4. The CDR3 reads CASSGQGGTEAFF. CDR3 DNA sequence: TGTGCCAGCAGCGGACAGGGAGGCACTGAAGCTTTCTTT.

This clonotype was detected ten times or more. The chain links TRBV5-1 to TRBJ2-1; 8 nucleotides line up with TRBD1. The CDR3 runs to 18 residues. The V gene's germline CDR1 is SGHRS and CDR2 YFSETQ. Losses at the gene ends were 0 bases for V and 4 bases for J; bases not matched to a gene: 12. The CDR3: CASSLVSRFRGRYNEQFF. The CDR3 nucleotides are TGCGCCAGCAGCTTGGTTAGTCGGTTCAGGGGGCGTTACAATGAGCAGTTCTTC.

This clonotype has at least ten counts. The CDR3 here is CAISEGEAATTSTDTQYF. The CDR3, as DNA: TGTGCCATCAGTGAAGGGGAGGCGGCTACCACTAGCACAGATACGCAGTATTTT. This chain links TRBV10-3 with TRBJ2-3, with D possibly being TRBD2 (6 bases). The CDR3 has 18 residues. Germline V gene data show CDR1 as ENHRY and CDR2 as SYGVKD. The germline V and J ends were trimmed by 3 bases and 0 bases, with 19 bases remaining between them.

Ten or more counts support this clonotype. The rearrangement joins TRBV30 to TRBJ1-1; the match to TRBD1 covers 8 bases. There are 13 residues in the CDR3. Germline CDR1 and CDR2: GTSNPN and SVGIG (reference sequence). Trimming cost V 8 bases and J 0 bases; bases outside gene matches: 5. In DNA form, the CDR3 reads TGTGCCGGACGGACAGGGATGAACACTGAAGCTTTCTTT. Protein product: CAGRTGMNTEAFF.

V usage is TRBV29-1 and J usage is TRBJ1-1; 7 positions match TRBD1. Trimming took 4 bases from V and 2 from J; bases not matched to a gene: 7. CDR3 size: 14 residues. The germline gives CDR1 SQVTM, CDR2 ANQGSEA. The CDR3 DNA sequence: TGCAGCGTTGCCAGGACAGGTCTAAACACTGAAGCTTTCTTT. Its translation is CSVARTGLNTEAFF.